This entry is about one TCR beta chain. Its antigen is undetermined. The sample belongs to a study of a mutant IDH1 vaccine in newly diagnosed glioma. On the study more broadly: An approximately 62% male, approximately 38% female split and a mean age of roughly 44 years characterized treated patients. The therapy given earlier, which was standard therapy, consisted of radiotherapy, temozolomide, or both, and most of the patients received both. V12 fell at week 35 and V13, the study end, at week 47.

Assay: immunoSEQ multiplex PCR; the TCRdb copy retains only in-frame clones and omits some. The sample has tens of thousands of clones; 80% are singletons. CDR3 size: 16 residues. CDR1 and CDR2 from the germline V gene are MGHRA and YSYEKL. With 1 base removed from V and 1 base from J, the gap between germline ends came to 13 bases. The sample's time point: week 35, safety follow-up. Every vaccination contained 300 ug of the mutant IDH1 20-mer peptide and was paired with topical imiquimod. Study findings and constraints: Shifts in the top peripheral T cell clonotypes seemed unrelated to pseudoprogression.

The gene calls are TRBV4-1 and TRBJ1-1; D might be TRBD1 (5 bases). This receptor was obtained from a man between 40 and 49 years old with glioma. Some clones in this sample may be carry-over from other donors' samples. Sequences were derived from PBMCs, sampled from a glioma patient whose treatment included an IDH1 peptide vaccine. Here the CDR3 reads CASSQGGRGANTEAFF. The CDR3 bases are TGCGCCAGCAGCCAAGGGGGGAGGGGCGCGAACACTGAAGCTTTCTTT.